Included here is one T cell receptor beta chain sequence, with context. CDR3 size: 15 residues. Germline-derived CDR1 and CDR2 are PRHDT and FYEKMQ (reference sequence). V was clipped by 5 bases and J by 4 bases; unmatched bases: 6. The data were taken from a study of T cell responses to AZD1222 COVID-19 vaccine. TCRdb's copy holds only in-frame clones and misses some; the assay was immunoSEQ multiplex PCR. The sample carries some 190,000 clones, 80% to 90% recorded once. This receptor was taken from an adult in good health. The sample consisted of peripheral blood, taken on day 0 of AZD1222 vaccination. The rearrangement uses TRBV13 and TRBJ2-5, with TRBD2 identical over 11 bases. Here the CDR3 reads CASSPGTSGPETQYF. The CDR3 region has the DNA TGTGCCAGCAGCCCCGGGACTAGCGGACCAGAGACCCAGTACTTC. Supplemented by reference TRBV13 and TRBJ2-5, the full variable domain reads AAGVIQSPRHLIKEKRETATLKCYPIPRHDTVYWYQQGPGQDPQFLISFYEKMQSDKGSIPDRFSAQQFSDYHSELNMSSLELGDSALYFCASSPGTSGPETQYFGPGTRLLVL.